The entry below gives a single T cell receptor beta chain sequence along with its context. The target of this receptor is not known. No base quality values were provided; no much bigger clone lies one nucleotide off. The data stem from a study of shared clonotypes between healthy human individuals (dated by TCRdb to the early 2020s). Looking at the study overall: A couple of women and three men aged 18 to 49 years were included in the cohort. For each donor, CD4 naive and CD4 memory were each run on three plates, CD8 naive on two plates, and CD8 memory on one plate. To estimate repertoire size and how much clonotypes are shared between individuals, the study performed deep sequencing of blood TCR repertoires from a few healthy adults. Different laboratories and diverse techniques were used to prepare libraries and sequence TCR repertoires, to increase sequencing depth and limit assay-specific biases. Between about 0.8 and 9.5 billion PBMCs per donor were obtained by leukapheresis. Results the study describes overall, beyond this receptor: About 4.5% of naive CD4, roughly 3.6% of naive CD8, about 2.1% of memory CD4, and about 0.4% of memory CD8 clonotypes were shared across a few donors. Based on pairwise subsampling, the degree of clonotype sharing among donors was expected to be affected by sequencing depth. Sampling was limited to blood, and TCR repertoires in tissue likely differ from TCR repertoires in blood. Higher generation probabilities were observed for clonotypes shared by all four sorted-subset donors than for non-shared clonotypes. Because the study included a small number of donors, the genetic and exposure-history diversity represented was limited. Rarefaction of sorted-subset datasets indicated incomplete sequencing despite the large sequencing depth. Estimated clonotype richness was generally larger for naive than for memory subsets.

Using the deep immunoSEQ assay, multiplex PCR amplified TCR CDR3 regions from genomic DNA. Genomic DNA extracted from each cell subset was distributed evenly over all wells of several immunoSEQ 96-well plates, and each plate served as one replicate. For sorted subsets, 200 to 250 ng of genomic DNA, equivalent to around 30,000 T cell genomes, went into each replicate PCR. Purified libraries were measured with a Qubit 3.0 fluorometer, size-checked on a Bioanalyzer 2100, and measured again with the KAPA Library Quantification kit. Every immunoSEQ 96-well plate was sequenced on a dedicated single-read 150-cycle Illumina NextSeq 550 flow cell. The study's processing was this. Because the immunoSEQ output held only junctional sequences and lacked quality scores, the filtering could not match the filtering applied to full-length reads. To assign V/J genes and CDR3, sequences were annotated using PyIR, a Python wrapper for IgBLAST v1.9, with IMGT germline references. Reads were filtered out if the reads had weak V/J assignments (E-value above 1e-6), no CDR3, stop codons, out-of-frame junctions, or ambiguous translated residues. V3J clonotypes were defined as sequences sharing the same inferred V gene, J gene, and CDR3 amino acid sequence. Percentage overlap between repertoires was calculated by dividing the number of shared unique clonotypes by the size of the smaller repertoire. RTK rarefaction, the Chao1 estimator, and Recon v2.1 estimates of unobserved clonotypes were used to assess repertoire richness. For all TCRbeta clonotypes obtained by the gDNA method from a handful of donors, generation probabilities were computed with OLGA. As stored in TCRdb, this immuneACCESS dataset retains in-frame rearrangements with V and J assigned. A fraction of the clones does not appear; measured against another copy, unresolved V genes explain less than half of the discrepancy, and the remainder lacks a known reason. D and trimming come from the DNA, and the V and J calls and clone size come from that table. This sample holds about 2.1 million clones; around 93% were observed only once. Around 1.8% of the sample comes from the top ten.

From the cysteine through the phenylalanine, the CDR3 covers 16 amino acids. The sequence is cut down to CDR3 DNA, 48 bases in frame from base 1. The germline V gene supplies CDR1 SNHLY and CDR2 FYNNEI. The junction carries 15 bases between V and J, which are trimmed by 4 bases and 3 bases respectively. CD8 naive samples were obtained by positive selection for CCR7 among CD45RO-negative cells, yielding a CD45RA+CCR7+ population from which TemRA cells were excluded. The donors were healthy, HIV-negative adults with no recently reported acute infections or vaccinations. Only Caucasian adults living in Nashville, Tennessee, USA were represented among the donors. Blood was obtained by leukapheresis, after which PBMCs were separated by Ficoll-Histopaque density gradient centrifugation and cryopreserved in liquid nitrogen vapor phase. Analytical flow cytometry was used to check the purity and quantity of every magnetically sorted T cell population. From each sorted fraction, genomic DNA was isolated and quantified by UV absorbance on a Nanodrop 2000c.

Here the chain combines TRBV2 and TRBJ2-2; the D gene cannot be resolved reliably. This receptor was obtained from a man aged 18 to 29 in good health. Some clones in this sample may be carry-over from other donors' samples. The sample was naive CD8+ T cells from PBMCs. This specimen's cell subset or site label, interpreted: CD45RA+CCR7+. The DNA is as follows: TGTGCCAGCAGTGCGGTAGGGAACCATTACACCGGGGAGCTGTTTTTT. This sequence encodes CASSAVGNHYTGELFF.